This T cell receptor (beta chain) came from a study of blood T cell repertoires in COVID-19. Study summary: Researchers got acute and convalescent COVID-19 samples from the United States, Italy and Spain. Sources were T cells, B-cell-depleted T cells, or PBMCs; the material itself was cDNA or gDNA.

How the authors handled the data: The assay estimated nucleated cells by amplifying reference gene primers. Assay: immunoSEQ multiplex PCR; the TCRdb copy retains only in-frame clones and omits some. Clonal size and the V and J genes are those of that table, whereas D and trimming came from the DNA. The sample consists of under 150,000 clones, roughly nine tenths of them appearing once. The CDR3 consists of 15 residues. The V end lost 3 bases, the J end lost 4 bases, and 15 bases lay between the germline ends. The germline V gene encodes CDR1 MGHDK and CDR2 SYGVNS. The material sequenced was peripheral blood. This receptor was identified in a human donor with active COVID-19. The donor label of this sample is uncertain. This chain connects TRBV25-1 to TRBJ1-1; maybe TRBD1 (6 bases). DNA for the CDR3: TGTGCCAGCAGTGATTATGGGGGCGCTGGCACTGAAGCTTTCTTT. Translation gives CASSDYGGAGTEAFF.